The sequence of this T cell receptor beta chain was determined in a study of cytomegalovirus exposure and HLA in healthy donors. CDR1 LNHDA and CDR2 SQIVND come from the germline V gene (reference sequence). Trimming removed 3 bases at V and 3 bases at J, with 12 bases between. The CDR3 covers 14 residues. General study points: CMV antigen specificity of a few CMV-associated chains was confirmed in vitro. The authors assumed roughly uniform sequencing depth across donors for presence/absence analyses.

On this clone itself: Its antigen is unidentified.

PCR employed 60 Vbeta and 13 Jbeta primers. Assay used: immunoSEQ multiplex PCR; TCRdb lists only in-frame clones, some missing. The sample holds around 40,000 clones, 70% to 80% seen once. The chain couples TRBV19 to TRBJ2-7; TRBD1 is a possible D gene (6 bases). This TCR was recovered from a man aged 25-45 years in good health and CMV-seronegative. Input material: PBMCs. CDR3 nucleotide sequence: TGTGCCAGTAGTATTCGAGCGGACAGCTACGAGCAGTACTTC. Translating it yields CASSIRADSYEQYF. Together with reference TRBV19 and TRBJ2-7, the CDR3 gives the full variable domain: DGGITQSPKYLFRKEGQNVTLSCEQNLNHDAMYWYRQDPGQGLRLIYYSQIVNDFQKGDIAEGYSVSREKKESFPLTVTSAQKNPTAFYLCASSIRADSYEQYFGPGTRLTVT.